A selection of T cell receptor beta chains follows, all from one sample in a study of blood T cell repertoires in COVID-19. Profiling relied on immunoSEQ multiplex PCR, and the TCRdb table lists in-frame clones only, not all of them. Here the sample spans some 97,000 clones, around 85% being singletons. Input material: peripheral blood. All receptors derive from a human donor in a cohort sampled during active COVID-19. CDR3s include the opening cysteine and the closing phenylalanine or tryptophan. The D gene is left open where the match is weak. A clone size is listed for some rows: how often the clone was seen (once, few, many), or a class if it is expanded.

cdr3_aa: CASSLNAENTEAFF; cdr3_nt: TGCGCCAGCAGCCTAAACGCCGAGAACACTGAAGCTTTCTTT; j_call: TRBJ1-1; d_call: .; v_call: TRBV5-1; clone_size: few
cdr3_aa: CASSEGIAGYNEQFF; cdr3_nt: TGTGCCAGCAGTGAAGGAATAGCGGGGTACAATGAGCAGTTCTTC; j_call: TRBJ2-1; d_call: TRBD2; v_call: TRBV6-1; clone_size: .
cdr3_aa: CASTNRGSSTDTQYF; cdr3_nt: TGTGCCAGCACCAACCGGGGGAGTAGCACAGATACGCAGTATTTT; j_call: TRBJ2-3; d_call: .; v_call: TRBV3-1/TRBV3-2; clone_size: few
cdr3_aa: CASRGGDRNTEAFF; cdr3_nt: TGTGCCAGCAGGGGGGGGGATAGGAACACTGAAGCTTTCTTT; j_call: TRBJ1-1; d_call: .; v_call: TRBV6-6; clone_size: .
cdr3_aa: CANRQESNSPLHF; cdr3_nt: TGTGCCAACAGACAGGAGTCGAATTCACCCCTCCACTTT; j_call: TRBJ1-6; d_call: .; v_call: TRBV2; clone_size: .
cdr3_aa: CASSDGRPSGEQFF; cdr3_nt: TGTGCCAGCAGTGACGGGAGGCCCTCGGGGGAGCAGTTCTTC; j_call: TRBJ2-1; d_call: TRBD2; v_call: TRBV2; clone_size: .
cdr3_aa: CASSLREDINEKLFF; cdr3_nt: TGTGCCAGCAGCCTCCGGGAAGATATTAATGAAAAACTGTTTTTT; j_call: TRBJ1-4; d_call: .; v_call: TRBV6-5; clone_size: .
cdr3_aa: CASSSRQGTYEQYF; cdr3_nt: TGTGCCAGTAGTAGTCGACAGGGTACCTACGAGCAGTACTTC; j_call: TRBJ2-7; d_call: TRBD1; v_call: TRBV19; clone_size: .
cdr3_aa: CASSSDPTGGAGELFF; cdr3_nt: TGCGCCAGCAGCTCCGATCCGACAGGGGGCGCCGGGGAGCTGTTTTTT; j_call: TRBJ2-2; d_call: TRBD1; v_call: TRBV5-1; clone_size: .
cdr3_aa: CASTLDRTNTGELFF; cdr3_nt: TGTGCCAGTACCCTGGACAGGACGAACACCGGGGAGCTGTTTTTT; j_call: TRBJ2-2; d_call: TRBD1; v_call: TRBV19; clone_size: .
cdr3_aa: CASNELRLAGYEQYF; cdr3_nt: TGTGCCAGCAACGAACTCAGACTAGCGGGATACGAGCAGTACTTC; j_call: TRBJ2-7; d_call: TRBD2; v_call: TRBV6-6; clone_size: .
cdr3_aa: CASRRIDRTANNYGYTF; cdr3_nt: TGTGCCAGCAGAAGAATCGACAGGACAGCAAACAACTATGGCTACACCTTC; j_call: TRBJ1-2; d_call: .; v_call: TRBV6-4; clone_size: .
cdr3_aa: CSASGQMNTEAFF; cdr3_nt: TGCAGCGCTTCCGGACAGATGAACACTGAAGCTTTCTTT; j_call: TRBJ1-1; d_call: .; v_call: TRBV29-1; clone_size: many
cdr3_aa: CATLHTEAFF; cdr3_nt: TGTGCCACCCTACACACTGAAGCTTTCTTT; j_call: TRBJ1-1; d_call: .; v_call: TRBV6-5; clone_size: .
cdr3_aa: CASSLDRYLAFF; cdr3_nt: TGTGCCAGCAGCTTAGACAGGTACCTAGCTTTCTTT; j_call: TRBJ1-1; d_call: .; v_call: TRBV7-2; clone_size: .
cdr3_aa: CASSRGQGTGELFF; cdr3_nt: TGTGCCAGTAGTCGAGGACAGGGCACCGGGGAGCTGTTTTTT; j_call: TRBJ2-2; d_call: TRBD1; v_call: TRBV19; clone_size: .
cdr3_aa: CASSPEGAAYGYTF; cdr3_nt: TGTGCCAGCAGCCCCGAGGGAGCGGCCTATGGCTACACCTTC; j_call: TRBJ1-2; d_call: .; v_call: TRBV7-9; clone_size: .
cdr3_aa: CASSLGLRGDNTDTQYF; cdr3_nt: TGTGCCAGCAGCTTGGGGCTGCGGGGGGATAACACAGATACGCAGTATTTT; j_call: TRBJ2-3; d_call: TRBD2; v_call: TRBV5-4; clone_size: .
cdr3_aa: CASSLVQGGGYTF; cdr3_nt: TGTGCCAGCAGCTTGGTCCAGGGAGGAGGCTACACCTTC; j_call: TRBJ1-2; d_call: .; v_call: TRBV5-6; clone_size: .
cdr3_aa: CASSPKSRINYGYTF; cdr3_nt: TGTGCCAGCAGTCCCAAAAGCAGGATTAACTATGGCTACACCTTC; j_call: TRBJ1-2; d_call: .; v_call: TRBV27; clone_size: .
cdr3_aa: CASSSRGLGYTF; cdr3_nt: TGTGCCAGCAGCAGCAGGGGCCTTGGCTACACCTTC; j_call: TRBJ1-2; d_call: .; v_call: TRBV7-2; clone_size: .
cdr3_aa: CASSLGDTDLHF; cdr3_nt: TGTGCCAGCAGCTTAGGAGACACCGACCTCCACTTT; j_call: TRBJ1-6; d_call: .; v_call: TRBV7-2; clone_size: .
cdr3_aa: CASSQGWEAQPQHF; cdr3_nt: TGTGCCAGCAGCCAAGGTTGGGAGGCGCAGCCCCAGCATTTT; j_call: TRBJ1-5; d_call: .; v_call: TRBV3-1/TRBV3-2; clone_size: .
cdr3_aa: CASSRTTPGSTQYF; cdr3_nt: TGTGCCAGCAGTAGAACGACACCCGGCTCGACCCAGTACTTC; j_call: TRBJ2-5; d_call: .; v_call: TRBV27; clone_size: .
cdr3_aa: CASSVATGDSPLHF; cdr3_nt: TGTGCCAGCAGCGTAGCGACAGGGGATTCACCCCTCCACTTT; j_call: TRBJ1-6; d_call: TRBD1; v_call: TRBV9; clone_size: .
cdr3_aa: CASSQGQGWVYGYTF; cdr3_nt: TGCGCCAGCAGCCAGGGACAGGGTTGGGTTTATGGCTACACCTTC; j_call: TRBJ1-2; d_call: TRBD1; v_call: TRBV4-3; clone_size: .
cdr3_aa: CASSYEKGRATYGYTF; cdr3_nt: TGTGCCAGCAGCTATGAGAAGGGCAGGGCCACCTATGGCTACACCTTC; j_call: TRBJ1-2; d_call: .; v_call: TRBV5-4; clone_size: .
cdr3_aa: CASRAGASGTEQFF; cdr3_nt: TGTGCCAGCAGAGCGGGAGCCTCTGGGACTGAGCAGTTCTTC; j_call: TRBJ2-1; d_call: TRBD2; v_call: TRBV7-2; clone_size: .
cdr3_aa: CASSPQLAGGRETQYF; cdr3_nt: TGTGCCAGCAGCCCCCAACTAGCGGGAGGGCGAGAGACCCAGTACTTC; j_call: TRBJ2-5; d_call: TRBD2; v_call: TRBV3-1/TRBV3-2; clone_size: .
cdr3_aa: CASSRRGIYEQYF; cdr3_nt: TGTGCCAGTAGTCGAAGGGGGATCTACGAGCAGTACTTC; j_call: TRBJ2-7; d_call: .; v_call: TRBV19; clone_size: .
cdr3_aa: CASSPGLTGAGANVLTF; cdr3_nt: TGTGCCAGCAGCCCGGGGCTAACGGGGGCTGGGGCCAACGTCCTGACTTTC; j_call: TRBJ2-6; d_call: .; v_call: TRBV7-2; clone_size: .
cdr3_aa: CASSPPTGEGNQPQHF; cdr3_nt: TGTGCCAGCTCACCCCCGACAGGGGAAGGCAATCAGCCCCAGCATTTT; j_call: TRBJ1-5; d_call: TRBD1; v_call: TRBV18; clone_size: .
cdr3_aa: CASSIGGWTVQGQPQHF; cdr3_nt: TGTGCCAGTAGTATAGGCGGTTGGACAGTTCAAGGGCAGCCCCAGCATTTT; j_call: TRBJ1-5; d_call: .; v_call: TRBV19; clone_size: .
cdr3_aa: CASSILGDRARNEQFF; cdr3_nt: TGTGCCAGTAGTATACTGGGGGACAGGGCCCGCAATGAGCAGTTCTTC; j_call: TRBJ2-1; d_call: TRBD1; v_call: TRBV19; clone_size: .